Listed here are 6 T cell receptor beta chains from one sample, sequenced in a study of blood T cell repertoires in COVID-19. Data came from immunoSEQ multiplex PCR; TCRdb stores just in-frame clones and leaves some out. The sample has about 100,000 clones, approximately 90% seen once. The sample consisted of peripheral blood. The receptor set was obtained from a man in his 60s with acute or convalescent COVID-19.

CDR3 DNA: TGTGCCAGCAGTTACGTAAACAGGGGAACCCACTACGAGCAGTACGTC. As protein: CASSYVNRGTHYEQYV. The chain links TRBV27 to TRBJ2-7, with TRBD1 identical over 7 bases. V shed 4 bases and J 3 bases; nucleotides not matched to a gene: 12. CDR1 is MNHEY, CDR2 SMNVEV, per germline (reference sequence). The CDR3 has 16 residues.

This clone was detected once. The rearrangement links TRBV13 to TRBJ2-7; no definite D call. Germline CDR1 PRHDT, CDR2 FYEKMQ (reference sequence). The CDR3 loop spans 12 amino acids. Trimming pared 1 base from V and 2 bases from J, leaving 3 bases between. CDR3 sequence: CASSLVTYEQYF. The CDR3 nucleotides are TGTGCCAGCAGCTTAGTCACCTACGAGCAGTACTTC.

The chain has TRBV5-1 and TRBJ2-7, with 10 nucleotides matching TRBD2. Germline assignment: CDR1 SGHRS and CDR2 YFSETQ. The CDR3 runs to 15 residues. After removal of 4 bases from V and 4 bases from J, the junction contained 8 bases not matched to a gene. The CDR3: CASSRSSGRIYEQYF. For the CDR3, the DNA is TGCGCCAGCAGCCGCTCTAGCGGGAGAATATACGAGCAGTACTTC.

This chain links TRBV11-3 with TRBJ2-3, with 7 bases matching TRBD2. Per germline, CDR1 SGHNT and CDR2 YENEEA. Trimming at V came to 5 bases and at J to 6 bases, leaving 8 bases not matched to a gene. The CDR3 has 14 amino acids. Here the CDR3 reads CASSRDSGRDTQYF. In DNA form, the CDR3 reads TGTGCCAGCAGCCGGGACTCCGGGAGGGATACGCAGTATTTT.

The chain combines TRBV2 with TRBJ2-1; 9 bases agree with TRBD2. This CDR3 is 15 amino acids long. Germline CDR1 reads SNHLY; CDR2 reads FYNNEI. After removal of 6 bases from V and 5 bases from J, the junction contained 8 bases not matched to a gene. Here the CDR3 reads CASSALAGTNNEQFF. The CDR3 nucleotides read TGTGCCAGCAGCGCCCTAGCGGGAACGAACAATGAGCAGTTCTTC.

This clone was observed once. In nucleotides, the CDR3 is TGTGCCAGCAGCTTGCCTCAAGGGGCCTCGATTATGACTGAAGCTTTCTTT. Protein product: CASSLPQGASIMTEAFF. The rearrangement joins TRBV5-4 to TRBJ1-1, with TRBD1 as a possible D gene (5 bases). V dropped 1 base and J dropped 5 bases, with 21 bases sitting between them. Germline V gene sequence: CDR1 SGHNT, CDR2 YYREEE (reference sequence). This CDR3 region has 17 residues.